Listed below are T cell receptor beta chains from one sample, sequenced in a study of blood T cell repertoires in COVID-19. Generated by immunoSEQ multiplex PCR, the TCRdb table keeps only in-frame clones and is missing some. The table records tens of thousands of clones, just over 85% of them present only once. The sequencing sample was made of peripheral blood. These receptor sequences come from a man in his 70s with acute or convalescent COVID-19. The CDR3 runs from the conserved cysteine through the conserved F or W. The D gene is left open where the match is weak. Where a row states a size, it is once, few, many or the class of an expanded clone; other rows omit it.

V	D	size	J	CDR3	DNA
TRBV18	-	-	TRBJ2-2	CASSPNMNTGELFF	TGTGCCAGCTCACCTAACATGAACACCGGGGAGCTGTTTTTT
TRBV5-6	-	-	TRBJ1-6	CASSRYGEGFNSPLHF	TGTGCCAGCAGCCGCTACGGGGAGGGGTTCAATTCACCCCTCCACTTT
TRBV20-1	-	few	TRBJ1-1	CSASQWANTEAFF	TGCAGTGCTAGTCAGTGGGCGAACACTGAAGCTTTCTTT
TRBV2	-	-	TRBJ1-2	CAARGGTEWGYTF	TGTGCCGCCCGAGGAGGGACCGAATGGGGCTACACCTTC
TRBV18	-	once	TRBJ1-1	CASSTGQLNTEAFF	TGTGCCAGCTCAACAGGACAGCTGAACACTGAAGCTTTCTTT
TRBV5-1	TRBD1	-	TRBJ1-2	CASSSSTGGYGYTF	TGCGCCAGCAGCTCCTCGACAGGGGGATATGGCTACACCTTC
TRBV6-5	-	-	TRBJ2-7	CASRAGSAYEQYF	TGTGCCAGCAGGGCGGGATCCGCCTACGAGCAGTACTTC
TRBV6-6	-	-	TRBJ1-3	CASSREQARSGNTIYF	TGTGCCAGCAGTCGCGAACAGGCCCGCTCTGGAAACACCATATATTTT
TRBV6-5	TRBD2	-	TRBJ2-7	CASSYGLLAGTYEQYF	TGTGCCAGCAGTTACGGTTTGTTAGCGGGAACCTACGAGCAGTACTTC
TRBV14	TRBD1	-	TRBJ2-7	CASSTWTGGENYEQYF	TGTGCCAGCAGCACTTGGACAGGGGGCGAAAACTACGAGCAGTACTTC
TRBV6-5	-	-	TRBJ1-5	CASKPDRTHNQPQHF	TGTGCCAGCAAACCCGACAGGACACACAATCAGCCCCAGCATTTT
TRBV7-6	-	-	TRBJ2-3	CASSLITRGTSTDTQYF	TGTGCCAGCAGCTTAATAACTAGAGGAACTAGCACAGATACGCAGTATTTT
TRBV5-1	-	-	TRBJ1-1	CASSLDGINTEAFF	TGCGCCAGCAGCTTGGACGGTATCAACACTGAAGCTTTCTTT
TRBV19	-	few	TRBJ1-2	CASSPTDSYGYTF	TGTGCCAGTAGTCCGACGGACAGTTATGGCTACACCTTC
TRBV7-3	-	few	TRBJ1-1	CASSLRQNTEAFF	TGTGCCAGCAGCCTACGACAGAACACTGAAGCTTTCTTT
TRBV7-2	TRBD1	-	TRBJ1-2	CASSPDRVNGYTF	TGTGCCAGCAGCCCTGACAGGGTGAATGGCTACACCTTC
TRBV10-2	TRBD2	once	TRBJ2-7	CASSRTSGVYEQYF	TGCGCCAGCAGTCGGACTAGCGGGGTCTACGAGCAGTACTTC
TRBV6-5	-	once	TRBJ1-6	CASRRTENSPLHF	TGTGCCAGCAGACGGACTGAGAATTCACCCCTCCACTTT
TRBV19	-	-	TRBJ1-2	CASSPNRESYGYTF	TGTGCCAGTAGTCCGAACAGGGAAAGCTATGGCTACACCTTC
TRBV5-4	-	-	TRBJ2-5	CASSGGGRYQETQYF	TGTGCCAGCAGCGGGGGTGGGAGGTACCAAGAGACCCAGTACTTC
TRBV6-2/TRBV6-3	TRBD2	-	TRBJ2-1	CASSYRVVAGGPEQFF	TGTGCCAGCAGTTACCGGGTGGTAGCGGGGGGCCCAGAGCAGTTCTTC
TRBV20-1	-	-	TRBJ2-2	CSASRTPASAGELFF	TGCAGTGCTAGTCGGACACCAGCTTCGGCCGGGGAGCTGTTTTTT
TRBV3-1/TRBV3-2	-	-	TRBJ1-2	CASSQDQRGSGYTF	TGTGCCAGCAGCCAAGATCAACGGGGAAGTGGCTACACCTTC
TRBV5-1	-	once	TRBJ2-7	CASSLATGFSYEQYF	TGCGCCAGCAGCTTGGCTACAGGGTTCTCCTACGAGCAGTACTTC
TRBV20-1	-	-	TRBJ2-5	CSAGRETQYF	TGCAGTGCGGGGAGGGAGACCCAGTACTTC
TRBV2	-	-	TRBJ1-5	CASSEISGGFRNQPQHF	TGTGCCAGCAGTGAAATCTCGGGGGGTTTTCGCAATCAGCCCCAGCATTTT
TRBV19	TRBD2	-	TRBJ2-7	CASSLTSGRYEQYF	TGTGCCAGTAGTTTGACTAGCGGGAGATACGAGCAGTACTTC
TRBV6-6	TRBD1	-	TRBJ2-1	CASSYGQGNEQFF	TGTGCCAGCAGTTATGGACAGGGCAATGAGCAGTTCTTC
TRBV5-1	TRBD1	-	TRBJ1-5	CASSPTLTGGGQPQHF	TGCGCCAGCAGCCCCACCCTGACAGGGGGTGGCCAGCCCCAGCATTTT
TRBV4-1	-	-	TRBJ2-1	CASSQKSEFTEQFF	TGCGCCAGCAGCCAAAAAAGTGAGTTCACTGAGCAGTTCTTC
TRBV6-2/TRBV6-3	TRBD2	-	TRBJ2-5	CASSAGLAAVTQYF	TGTGCCAGCAGTGCCGGACTAGCGGCTGTGACCCAGTACTTC
TRBV29-1	TRBD2	-	TRBJ2-1	CSVPNGPSGRRYNEQFF	TGCAGCGTTCCCAACGGTCCTAGCGGGAGAAGGTACAATGAGCAGTTCTTC
TRBV5-1	-	-	TRBJ2-7	CASSRGLGRLYEQYF	TGCGCCAGCAGCCGGGGACTGGGTAGACTGTACGAGCAGTACTTC
TRBV30	-	-	TRBJ1-3	CAWSVAGNTIYF	TGTGCCTGGAGTGTAGCGGGAAACACCATATATTTT
TRBV6-5	TRBD1	-	TRBJ1-5	CATGTGSQQPQHF	TGTGCCACCGGGACAGGGTCCCAACAGCCCCAGCATTTT
TRBV7-2	TRBD2	-	TRBJ2-3	CASSLKSGGSTDTQYF	TGTGCCAGCAGCTTAAAAAGCGGGGGAAGCACAGATACGCAGTATTTT
TRBV7-9	-	-	TRBJ1-2	CASSQQGGYGYTF	TGTGCCAGCAGCCAACAAGGGGGCTATGGCTACACCTTC
TRBV4-1	-	-	TRBJ1-1	CASRGQLNTEAFF	TGCGCCAGCAGAGGACAGTTGAACACTGAAGCTTTCTTT
TRBV6-5	-	-	TRBJ1-1	CASNFLSDTEAFF	TGTGCCAGCAATTTCCTGTCAGACACTGAAGCTTTCTTT
TRBV7-2	-	-	TRBJ1-3	CASSLEAGPGNTIYF	TGTGCCAGCAGCTTAGAGGCAGGGCCGGGAAACACCATATATTTT
TRBV5-1	TRBD1	-	TRBJ2-2	CASNPGTGNTGELFF	TGCGCCAGCAACCCCGGGACAGGGAACACCGGGGAGCTGTTTTTT
TRBV5-5	-	-	TRBJ1-2	CASSLAGAGVMGYGYTF	TGTGCCAGCAGCTTGGCCGGGGCAGGGGTAATGGGCTATGGCTACACCTTC
TRBV15	TRBD1	-	TRBJ1-1	CATSRLGQGEKGAFF	TGTGCCACCAGCAGGTTGGGACAGGGGGAGAAAGGAGCTTTCTTT
TRBV29-1	TRBD1	-	TRBJ2-7	CSVFRQGASYEQYF	TGCAGCGTTTTTCGACAGGGGGCCTCCTACGAGCAGTACTTC
TRBV2	-	-	TRBJ2-5	CASSPGSSGYQETQYF	TGTGCCAGCAGTCCCGGGTCCTCGGGGTACCAAGAGACCCAGTACTTC
TRBV5-1	TRBD2	-	TRBJ2-3	CASSSGGRGRSTDTQYF	TGCGCCAGCAGCAGCGGGGGGCGGGGGCGTTCCACAGATACGCAGTATTTT
TRBV6-2/TRBV6-3	TRBD2	once	TRBJ2-1	CASSYGGWAGGRNNEQFF	TGTGCCAGCAGTTACGGCGGTTGGGCGGGGGGGCGAAACAATGAGCAGTTCTTC
TRBV29-1	-	-	TRBJ1-2	CSVGDGYTF	TGCAGCGTTGGAGATGGCTACACCTTC
TRBV6-2/TRBV6-3	TRBD2	once	TRBJ2-5	CASSYGLAGGFGETQYF	TGTGCCAGCAGTTACGGACTAGCGGGGGGGTTTGGAGAGACCCAGTACTTC
TRBV18	-	-	TRBJ2-5	CASSPRDFQETQYF	TGTGCCAGCTCCCCAAGGGACTTCCAAGAGACCCAGTACTTC
TRBV5-1	-	-	TRBJ2-3	CASSLEMTASTDTQYF	TGCGCCAGCAGCTTGGAGATGACAGCCAGCACAGATACGCAGTATTTT
TRBV12-3/TRBV12-4	-	few	TRBJ1-5	CASRQGQQPQHF	TGTGCCAGCAGACAGGGTCAACAGCCCCAGCATTTT
TRBV5-4	-	-	TRBJ2-5	CASSGWRETQYF	TGTGCCAGCAGCGGGTGGAGAGAGACCCAGTACTTC
TRBV28	TRBD1	-	TRBJ1-2	CASSLPRDRLNYGYTF	TGTGCCAGCAGTTTACCACGGGACAGGCTCAACTATGGCTACACCTTC
TRBV28	-	-	TRBJ1-2	CASSDPLGRGYGYTF	TGTGCCAGCAGTGACCCCTTAGGGAGGGGCTATGGCTACACCTTC